The 12 T cell receptor beta chains below all came from one sample that was sequenced in a study of spatial heterogeneity in lung cancer (dated by TCRdb to the late 2010s). Receptor libraries were prepared by 5' RACE. The sequencer was a NextSeq 500. The public reads were reprocessed in TCRdb via fastp at Q25 and MiXCR, keeping in-frame beta chains. Every distinct CDR3 protein forms one entry, paired with its most common genes and DNA. This sample comprises under 150,000 distinct CDR3 sequences, 12% of them detected only once. The ten largest clones represent roughly 17% of the sample. This sample's time point label indicates: blood at routine non-recurrence follow-up after resection. Without any cell sorting, TCR sequencing was performed on whole RNA extracted either from tumor and nontumor lung tissue or from cryopreserved PBMC samples. Here the sequenced sample was PBMCs, taken at follow-up. The receptors derive from a male donor with early-stage non-small cell lung cancer.

The table lists this clonotype with a few counts. Here the CDR3 reads CASITSGLAGADTQYF. In DNA form, the CDR3 reads TGTGCCAGCATCACTAGCGGACTAGCGGGGGCAGATACGCAGTATTTT. The J gene is TRBJ2-3, the V gene TRBV5-6, with 13 bases identical to TRBD2. The CDR3 has 16 amino acids. The germline CDR1 and CDR2 sequences are SGHDT and YYEEEE. With 6 bases clipped from V and 4 bases from J, the junction kept 8 bases outside the gene matches.

This clonotype has more than one count but fewer than ten. V is TRBV11-2 and J is TRBJ2-7; 8 bases map to TRBD1. The germline gives CDR1 SGHAT, CDR2 FQNNGV. J gave up 5 bases and V 4 bases, and 1 base lay outside the gene matches. The CDR3 sequence is 12 residues long. CDR3 sequence: CASSSGQDEQYF. CDR3 in DNA: TGTGCCAGCAGCTCGGGACAGGACGAGCAGTACTTC.

The chain combines TRBV29-1 with TRBJ1-2; D gene unclear. With 5 bases removed from V and 6 bases from J, the gap between germline ends came to 10 bases. This CDR3 has 11 residues. Germline V gene sequence: CDR1 SQVTM, CDR2 ANQGSEA. CDR3 DNA: TGCAGCGTTTTTCTGGGAAATGGCTACACCTTC. Protein sequence: CSVFLGNGYTF. The variable domain in full, with the rest retrieved from reference TRBV29-1 and TRBJ1-2, is SAVISQKPSRDICQRGTSLTIQCQVDSQVTMMFWYRQQPGQSLTLIATANQGSEATYESGFVIDKFPISRPNLTFSTLTVSNMSPEDSSIYLCSVFLGNGYTFGSGTRLTVV.

This clonotype was detected only a few times. V gene TRBV5-1 combines with J gene TRBJ1-6; D gene uncertain. Germline V gives CDR1 SGHRS, CDR2 YFSETQ. V was cut by 3 bases and J by 2 bases, with 9 bases left in between. The CDR3 has 15 amino acids. The CDR3, as DNA: TGCGCCAGCAGCTGGGAGCCAGCCTATAATTCACCCCTCCACTTT. This translates into CASSWEPAYNSPLHF.

This clonotype was seen a handful of times. The V call is TRBV30, the J call TRBJ2-3; D is possibly TRBD1 (5 bases). V gave up 0 bases and J gave up 1 base, with 17 bases separating them. This CDR3 has 17 residues. Looked up from germline, CDR1 is GTSNPN and CDR2 is SVGIG (reference sequence). CDR3 DNA sequence: TGTGCCTGGAGTGTATCATTCAGGGTGCTGGGCACAGATACGCAGTATTTT. As protein: CAWSVSFRVLGTDTQYF. Drawing the rest from reference TRBV30 and TRBJ2-3, the complete variable domain is SQTIHQWPATLVQPVGSPLSLECTVEGTSNPNLYWYRQAAGRGLQLLFYSVGIGQISSEVPQNLSASRPQDRQFILSSKKLLLSDSGFYLCAWSVSFRVLGTDTQYFGPGTRLTVL.

This clonotype appeared a few times. The V call is TRBV6-5, the J call TRBJ2-1, with 13 positions matching TRBD2. This CDR3 has 16 residues. V lost 0 bases and J lost 8; bases outside the gene matches: 4. Germline V gene data show CDR1 as MNHEY and CDR2 as SVGAGI. The CDR3 loop is CASSYSTSGGRDEQFF. DNA for the CDR3: TGTGCCAGCAGTTACTCGACTAGCGGGGGGAGGGATGAGCAGTTCTTC.

The chain joins TRBV12-3 or TRBV12-4 to TRBJ2-3; 7 nucleotides match TRBD2. The CDR3 covers 16 residues. V lost 4 bases and J lost 0; bases outside the gene matches: 7. Here the CDR3 DNA reads TGTGCCAGCAGTTCTCCGAGCGGGGCTAGCACAGATACGCAGTATTTT. It encodes CASSSPSGASTDTQYF.

This clonotype was counted a few times. The CDR3 loop reads CAISDSVGNEQFF. CDR3 in DNA: TGTGCCATCAGTGACTCGGTGGGAAATGAGCAGTTCTTC. The V and J genes are TRBV10-3 and TRBJ2-1; D remains ambiguous. V was clipped by 3 bases and J by 7 bases, with 10 bases between them. The CDR3 loop spans 13 amino acids. The germline V gene has CDR1 ENHRY and CDR2 SYGVKD.

The chain carries TRBV6-2 or TRBV6-3 and TRBJ2-5, with 8 bases identical to TRBD2. This CDR3 spans 15 amino acids. With V trimmed by 7 bases and J by 1 base, 8 bases remained unmatched. Looked up from germline, CDR1 is MNHEY and CDR2 is SVGEGT. CDR3 sequence (DNA): TGTGCCAGCACCCCCAGGGCGGGGGGCCAAGAGACCCAGTACTTC. Its translation is CASTPRAGGQETQYF.

The sample holds a few counts of this clonotype. V and J are TRBV20-1 and TRBJ2-1, with D possibly matching TRBD2 (7 bases). The germline V and J ends were trimmed by 2 bases and 7 bases, with 18 bases remaining between them. In germline, CDR1 is DFQATT, CDR2 SNEGSKA (reference sequence). This CDR3 is 15 amino acids long. The CDR3 DNA reads TGCAGTGCTAGACCTCGACGGGGGGCAACAAATGAGCAGTTCTTC. It codes for CSARPRRGATNEQFF.

In its sample, this clonotype was seen many times. This sequence joins TRBV29-1 and TRBJ2-7, with D perhaps matching TRBD1 or TRBD2 (6 bases each). The CDR3 covers 13 residues. Germline V gives CDR1 SQVTM, CDR2 ANQGSEA. V was cut by 6 bases and J by 3 bases, with 15 bases left in between. The CDR3 nucleotides read TGCAGCGTCCGAGACAGGCGGGGCTACGAGCAGTACTTC. Amino acids: CSVRDRRGYEQYF.

This clonotype came up a few times. This chain links TRBV3-1 with TRBJ1-5, with TRBD1 matching over 9 bases. This CDR3 spans 14 amino acids. The V segment lost 2 bases and the J segment 6 bases; nucleotides outside the gene matches: 2. CDR1 LGHDT and CDR2 YNNKEL come from the germline V gene (reference sequence). CDR3 DNA: TGTGCCAGCAGCCAACACAGGGGGCTTCAGCCCCAGCATTTT. This codes for CASSQHRGLQPQHF.